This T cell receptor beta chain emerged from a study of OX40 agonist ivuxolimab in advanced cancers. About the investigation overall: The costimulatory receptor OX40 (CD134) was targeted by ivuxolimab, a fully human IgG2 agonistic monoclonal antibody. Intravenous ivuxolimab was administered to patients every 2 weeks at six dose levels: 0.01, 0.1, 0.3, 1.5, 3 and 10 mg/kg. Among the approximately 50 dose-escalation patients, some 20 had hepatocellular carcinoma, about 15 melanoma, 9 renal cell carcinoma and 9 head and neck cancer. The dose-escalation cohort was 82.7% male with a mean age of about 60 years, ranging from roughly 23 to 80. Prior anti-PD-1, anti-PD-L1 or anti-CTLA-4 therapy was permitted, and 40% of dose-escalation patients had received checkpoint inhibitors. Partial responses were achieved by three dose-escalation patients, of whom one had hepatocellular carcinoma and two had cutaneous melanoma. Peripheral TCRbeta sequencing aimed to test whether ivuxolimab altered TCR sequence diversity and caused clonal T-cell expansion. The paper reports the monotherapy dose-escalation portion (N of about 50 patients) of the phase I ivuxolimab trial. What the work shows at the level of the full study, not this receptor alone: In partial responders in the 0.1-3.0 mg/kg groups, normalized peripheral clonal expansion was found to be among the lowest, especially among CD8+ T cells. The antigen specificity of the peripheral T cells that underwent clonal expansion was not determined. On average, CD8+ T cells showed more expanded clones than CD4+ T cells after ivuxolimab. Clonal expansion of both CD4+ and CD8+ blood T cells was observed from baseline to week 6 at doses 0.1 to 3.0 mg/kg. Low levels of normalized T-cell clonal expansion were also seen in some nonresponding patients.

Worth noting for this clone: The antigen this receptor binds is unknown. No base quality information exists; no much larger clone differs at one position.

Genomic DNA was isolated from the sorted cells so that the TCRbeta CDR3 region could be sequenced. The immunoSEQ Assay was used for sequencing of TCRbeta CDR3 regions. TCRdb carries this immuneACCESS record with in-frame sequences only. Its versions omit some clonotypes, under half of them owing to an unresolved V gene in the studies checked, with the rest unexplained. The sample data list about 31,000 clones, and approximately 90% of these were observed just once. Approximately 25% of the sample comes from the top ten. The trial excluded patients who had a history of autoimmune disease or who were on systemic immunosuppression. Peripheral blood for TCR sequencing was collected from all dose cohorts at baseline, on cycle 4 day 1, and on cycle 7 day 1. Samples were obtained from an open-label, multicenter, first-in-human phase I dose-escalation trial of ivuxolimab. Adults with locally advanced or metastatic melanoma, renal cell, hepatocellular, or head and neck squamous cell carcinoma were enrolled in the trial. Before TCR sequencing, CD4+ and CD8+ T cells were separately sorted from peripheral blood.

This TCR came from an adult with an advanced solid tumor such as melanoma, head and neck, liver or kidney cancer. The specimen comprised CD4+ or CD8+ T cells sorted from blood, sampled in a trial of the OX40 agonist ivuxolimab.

The bases read TGTGCCAGCAGCGGACTGGTGAGCGACCTCCACTTT. It encodes CASSGLVSDLHF. The V and J genes are TRBV11-2 and TRBJ1-6; too little of a D gene remains to name it. The CDR3 goes from the cysteine to the phenylalanine over 12 residues. Solely the CDR3 DNA is kept, with 36 bases framed from the first base. The trim is 5 bases for V and 15 bases for J, with a gap of 14 bases between the germline ends. The germline V gene specifies SGHAT as CDR1 and FQNNGV as CDR2.